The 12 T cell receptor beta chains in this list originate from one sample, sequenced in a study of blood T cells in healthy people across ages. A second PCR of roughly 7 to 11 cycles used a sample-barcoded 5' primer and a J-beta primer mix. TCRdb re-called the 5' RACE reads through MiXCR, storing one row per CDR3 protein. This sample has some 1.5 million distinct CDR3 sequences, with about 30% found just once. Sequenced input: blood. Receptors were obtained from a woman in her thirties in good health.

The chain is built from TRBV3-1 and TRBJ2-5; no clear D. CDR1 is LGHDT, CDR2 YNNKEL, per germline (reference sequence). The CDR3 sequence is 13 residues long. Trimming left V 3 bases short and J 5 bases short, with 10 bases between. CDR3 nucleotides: TGTGCCAGCAGCCACGCCTCATCTGAGACCCAGTACTTC. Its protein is CASSHASSETQYF.

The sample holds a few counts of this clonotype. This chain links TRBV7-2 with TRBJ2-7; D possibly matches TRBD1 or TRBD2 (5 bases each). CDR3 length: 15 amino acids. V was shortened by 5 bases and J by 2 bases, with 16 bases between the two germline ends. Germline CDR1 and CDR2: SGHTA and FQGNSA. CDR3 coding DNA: TGTGCCAGCAGCCCTCTCGGGACGGAACCCTACGAGCAGTACTTC. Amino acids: CASSPLGTEPYEQYF.

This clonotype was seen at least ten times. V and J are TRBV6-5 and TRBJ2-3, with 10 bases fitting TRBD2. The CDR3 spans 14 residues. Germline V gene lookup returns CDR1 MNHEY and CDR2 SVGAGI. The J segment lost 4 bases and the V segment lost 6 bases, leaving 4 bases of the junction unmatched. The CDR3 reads CASRSGGDSDTQYF. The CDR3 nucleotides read TGTGCCAGCAGGAGCGGGGGGGATTCAGATACGCAGTATTTT.

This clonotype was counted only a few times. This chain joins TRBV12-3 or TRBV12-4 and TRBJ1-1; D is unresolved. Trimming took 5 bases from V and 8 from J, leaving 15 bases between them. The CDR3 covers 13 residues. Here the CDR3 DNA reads TGTGCCAGCAGTCTGCACTTACCGGGGGAAGCTTTCTTT. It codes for CASSLHLPGEAFF.

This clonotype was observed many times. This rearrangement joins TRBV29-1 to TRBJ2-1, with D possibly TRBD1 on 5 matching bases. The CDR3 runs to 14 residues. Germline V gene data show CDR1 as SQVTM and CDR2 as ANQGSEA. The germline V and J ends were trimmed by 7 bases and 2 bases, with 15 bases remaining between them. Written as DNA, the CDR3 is TGCAGCGCCTCCCGGACAAACACCTACAATGAGCAGTTCTTC. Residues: CSASRTNTYNEQFF.

This CDR3 reads CASSSGTGANYKQFF. The CDR3 nucleotides read TGCGCCAGCAGTAGTGGGACAGGGGCGAACTACAAGCAGTTCTTC. The chain joins TRBV5-1 to TRBJ2-1; TRBD1 aligns across 10 bases. The V gene's germline CDR1 is SGHRS and CDR2 YFSETQ. V lost 5 bases, J lost 11 bases, and 13 bases stayed unmatched. This CDR3 is built from 15 residues.

CDR3 sequence (DNA): TGTGCCAGCAGTTATGGGGACAGGGCCAACAATGAGCAGTTCTTC. Its protein is CASSYGDRANNEQFF. The V gene is TRBV6-6, the J gene TRBJ2-1; TRBD1 agrees at 9 bases. CDR1 is MNHNY, CDR2 SVGAGI, per germline (reference sequence). V lost 3 bases and J lost 5; bases outside the gene matches: 5. The CDR3 is made up of 15 amino acids.

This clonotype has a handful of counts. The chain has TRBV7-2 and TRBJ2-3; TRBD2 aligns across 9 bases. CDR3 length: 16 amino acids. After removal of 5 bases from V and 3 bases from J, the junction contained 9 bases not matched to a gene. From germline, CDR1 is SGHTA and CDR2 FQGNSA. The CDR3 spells CASSPTWLAGTDTQYF. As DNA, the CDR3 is TGTGCCAGCAGCCCGACTTGGCTAGCGGGGACAGATACGCAGTATTTT.

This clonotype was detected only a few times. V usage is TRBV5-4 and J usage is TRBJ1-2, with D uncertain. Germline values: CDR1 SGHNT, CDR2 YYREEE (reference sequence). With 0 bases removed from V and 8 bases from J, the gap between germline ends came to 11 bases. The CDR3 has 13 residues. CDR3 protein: CASSLDRAGGYTF. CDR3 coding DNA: TGTGCCAGCAGCTTGGATCGGGCCGGGGGCTACACCTTC.

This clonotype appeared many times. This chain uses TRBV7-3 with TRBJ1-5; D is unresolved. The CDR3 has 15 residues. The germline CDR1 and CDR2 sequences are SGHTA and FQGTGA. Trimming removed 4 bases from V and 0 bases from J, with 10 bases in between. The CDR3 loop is CASSSGRNSNQPQHF. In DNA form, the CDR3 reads TGTGCCAGCAGCTCCGGACGGAATAGCAATCAGCCCCAGCATTTT.

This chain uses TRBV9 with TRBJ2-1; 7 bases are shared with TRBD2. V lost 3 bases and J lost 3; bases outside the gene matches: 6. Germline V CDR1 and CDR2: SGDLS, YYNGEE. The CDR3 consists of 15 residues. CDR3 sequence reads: CASSGGGDSYNEQFF. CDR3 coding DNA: TGTGCCAGCAGCGGGGGGGGGGATAGCTACAATGAGCAGTTCTTC.

The CDR3 DNA sequence: TGTGCCAGCAGCCAAATAGCGGGGGCCCCCGTAAACAATGAGCAGTTCTTC. Amino acid sequence: CASSQIAGAPVNNEQFF. The chain is built from TRBV7-9 and TRBJ2-1, with 9 bases matching TRBD2. Losses at the gene ends were 5 bases for V and 5 bases for J; bases not matched to a gene: 13. CDR3 size: 17 residues. Germline V CDR1 and CDR2: SEHNR, FQNEAQ (reference sequence).